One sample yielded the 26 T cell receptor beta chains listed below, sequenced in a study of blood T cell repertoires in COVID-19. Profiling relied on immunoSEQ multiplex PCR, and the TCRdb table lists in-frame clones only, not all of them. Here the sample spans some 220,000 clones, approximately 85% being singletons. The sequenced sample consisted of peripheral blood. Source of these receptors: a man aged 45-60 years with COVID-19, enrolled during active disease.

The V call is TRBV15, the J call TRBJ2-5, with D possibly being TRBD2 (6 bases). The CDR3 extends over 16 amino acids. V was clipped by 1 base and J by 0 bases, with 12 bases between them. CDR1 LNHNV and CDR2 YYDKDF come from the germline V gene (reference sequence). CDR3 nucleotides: TGTGCCACCAGCAGAGGTTGGGGGGTGGACCAAGAGACCCAGTACTTC. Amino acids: CATSRGWGVDQETQYF.

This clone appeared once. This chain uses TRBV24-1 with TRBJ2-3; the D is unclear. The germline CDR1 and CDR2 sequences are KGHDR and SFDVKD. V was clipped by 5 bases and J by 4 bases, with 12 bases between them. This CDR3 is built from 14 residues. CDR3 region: CATSVESSPDTQYF. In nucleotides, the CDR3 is TGTGCCACCAGTGTCGAAAGCTCCCCAGATACGCAGTATTTT.

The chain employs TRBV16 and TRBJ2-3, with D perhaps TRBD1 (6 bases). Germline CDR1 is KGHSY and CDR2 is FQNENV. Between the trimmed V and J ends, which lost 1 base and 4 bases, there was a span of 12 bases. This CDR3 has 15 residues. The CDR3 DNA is TGTGCCAGCAGCCAATGGTACAGGGAAGCAGATACGCAGTATTTT. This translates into CASSQWYREADTQYF.

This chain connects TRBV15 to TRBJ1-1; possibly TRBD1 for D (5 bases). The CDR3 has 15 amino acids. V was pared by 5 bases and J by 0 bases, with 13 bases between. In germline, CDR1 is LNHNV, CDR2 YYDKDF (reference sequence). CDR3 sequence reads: CATSGKMTVNTEAFF. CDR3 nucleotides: TGTGCCACCAGCGGCAAAATGACAGTGAACACTGAAGCTTTCTTT.

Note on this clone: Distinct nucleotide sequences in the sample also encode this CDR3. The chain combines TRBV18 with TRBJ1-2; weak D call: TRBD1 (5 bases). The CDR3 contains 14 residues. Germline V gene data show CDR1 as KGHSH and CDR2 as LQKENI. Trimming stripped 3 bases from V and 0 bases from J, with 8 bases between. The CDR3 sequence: CASSPSTANYGYTF. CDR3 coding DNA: TGTGCCAGCTCACCTTCGACAGCTAACTATGGCTACACCTTC.

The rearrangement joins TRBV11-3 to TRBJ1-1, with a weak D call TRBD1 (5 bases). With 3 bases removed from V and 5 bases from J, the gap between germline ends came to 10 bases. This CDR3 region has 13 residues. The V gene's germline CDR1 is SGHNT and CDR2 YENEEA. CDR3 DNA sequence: TGTGCCAGCAGCTTGGGTGCAGGGACTGAAGCTTTCTTT. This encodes CASSLGAGTEAFF. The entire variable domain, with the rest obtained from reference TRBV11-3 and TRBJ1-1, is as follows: EAGVVQSPRYKIIEKKQPVAFWCNPISGHNTLYWYLQNLGQGPELLIRYENEEAVDDSQLPKDRFSAERLKGVDSTLKIQPAELGDSAVYLCASSLGAGTEAFFGQGTRLTVV.

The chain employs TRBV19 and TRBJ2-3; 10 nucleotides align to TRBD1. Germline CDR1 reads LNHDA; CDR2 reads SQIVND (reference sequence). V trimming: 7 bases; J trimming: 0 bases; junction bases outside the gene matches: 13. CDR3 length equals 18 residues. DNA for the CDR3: TGTGCCAGTAATTCCGGGACAGGGGTCCCCCCTAGCACAGATACGCAGTATTTT. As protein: CASNSGTGVPPSTDTQYF.

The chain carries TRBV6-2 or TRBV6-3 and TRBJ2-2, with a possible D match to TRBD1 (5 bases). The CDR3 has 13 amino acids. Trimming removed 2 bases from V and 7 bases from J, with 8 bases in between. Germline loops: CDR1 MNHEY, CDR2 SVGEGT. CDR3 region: CASSYAGLGELFF. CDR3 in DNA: TGTGCCAGCAGTTACGCAGGGCTCGGGGAGCTGTTTTTT.

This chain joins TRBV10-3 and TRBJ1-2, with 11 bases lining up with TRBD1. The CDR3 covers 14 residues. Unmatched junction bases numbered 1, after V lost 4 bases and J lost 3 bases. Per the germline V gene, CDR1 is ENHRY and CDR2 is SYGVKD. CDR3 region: CAISGTGGYYGYTF. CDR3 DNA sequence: TGTGCCATCAGTGGGACAGGGGGCTACTATGGCTACACCTTC.

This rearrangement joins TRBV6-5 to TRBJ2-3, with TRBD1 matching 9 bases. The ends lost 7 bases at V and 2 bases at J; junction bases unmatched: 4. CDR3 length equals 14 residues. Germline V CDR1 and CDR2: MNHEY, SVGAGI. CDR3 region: CASNRDRVTDTQYF. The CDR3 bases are TGTGCCAGCAACCGGGACAGGGTCACAGATACGCAGTATTTT.

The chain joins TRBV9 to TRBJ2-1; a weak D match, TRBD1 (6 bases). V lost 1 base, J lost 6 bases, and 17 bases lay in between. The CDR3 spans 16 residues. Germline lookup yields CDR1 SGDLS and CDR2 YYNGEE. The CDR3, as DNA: TGTGCCAGCAGCGTACCCAAGGCAGGGGAAGGCAATGAGCAGTTCTTC. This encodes CASSVPKAGEGNEQFF.

CDR3 DNA sequence: TGTGCCAGCAGTTTTAGTCACAATGAGCAGTTCTTC. Translating gives CASSFSHNEQFF. V usage is TRBV12-3 or TRBV12-4 and J usage is TRBJ2-1, with no clear D. V was pared by 3 bases and J by 5 bases, with 5 bases between. The CDR3 runs to 12 residues.

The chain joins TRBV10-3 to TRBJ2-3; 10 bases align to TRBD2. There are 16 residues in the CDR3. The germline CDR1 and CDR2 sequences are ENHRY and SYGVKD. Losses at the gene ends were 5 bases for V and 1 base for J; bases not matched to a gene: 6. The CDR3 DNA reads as TGTGCCATCAGTACTTCCGGGACTAGCGGCACAGATACGCAGTATTTT. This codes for CAISTSGTSGTDTQYF.

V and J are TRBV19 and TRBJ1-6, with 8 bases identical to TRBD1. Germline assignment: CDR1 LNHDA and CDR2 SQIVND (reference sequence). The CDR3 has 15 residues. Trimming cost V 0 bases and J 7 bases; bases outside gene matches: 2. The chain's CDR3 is CASSIDRTGNSPLHF. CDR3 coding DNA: TGTGCCAGTAGTATAGACCGGACAGGGAATTCACCCCTCCACTTT.

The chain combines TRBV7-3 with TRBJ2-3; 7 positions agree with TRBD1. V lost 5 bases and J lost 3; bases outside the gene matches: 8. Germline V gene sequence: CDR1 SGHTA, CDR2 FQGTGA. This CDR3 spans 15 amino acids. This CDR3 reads CASSRTGVITDTQYF. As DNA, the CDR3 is TGTGCCAGCAGCCGAACAGGGGTTATTACAGATACGCAGTATTTT.

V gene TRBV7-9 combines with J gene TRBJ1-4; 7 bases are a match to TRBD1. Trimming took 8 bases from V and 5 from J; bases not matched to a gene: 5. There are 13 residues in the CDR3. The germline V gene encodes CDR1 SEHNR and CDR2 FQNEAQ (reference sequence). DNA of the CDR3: TGTGCCAGCCAACAGGGGCTGAATGAAAAACTGTTTTTT. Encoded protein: CASQQGLNEKLFF.

The CDR3 region is CASSLVAGIYYTEAFF. The CDR3 DNA sequence: TGCGCCAGCAGCTTGGTGGCAGGGATTTACTACACTGAAGCTTTCTTT. V gene TRBV5-1 combines with J gene TRBJ1-1; D perhaps matches TRBD1 (5 bases). Germline CDR1 and CDR2: SGHRS and YFSETQ. The CDR3 has 16 residues. The ends were cut back, 0 bases at V and 3 bases at J, with 15 bases in the middle.

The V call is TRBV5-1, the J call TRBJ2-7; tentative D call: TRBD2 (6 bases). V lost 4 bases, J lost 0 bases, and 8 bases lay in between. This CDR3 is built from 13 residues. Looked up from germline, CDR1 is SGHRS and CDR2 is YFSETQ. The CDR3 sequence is CASSTDYSYEQYF. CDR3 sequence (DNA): TGCGCCAGCAGCACGGACTACTCCTACGAGCAGTACTTC.

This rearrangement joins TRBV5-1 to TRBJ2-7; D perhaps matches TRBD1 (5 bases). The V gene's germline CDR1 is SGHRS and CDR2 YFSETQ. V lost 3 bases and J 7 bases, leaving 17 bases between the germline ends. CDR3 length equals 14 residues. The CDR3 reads CASSWGSPTVEQYF. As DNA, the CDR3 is TGCGCCAGCAGCTGGGGCTCCCCTACCGTGGAGCAGTACTTC.

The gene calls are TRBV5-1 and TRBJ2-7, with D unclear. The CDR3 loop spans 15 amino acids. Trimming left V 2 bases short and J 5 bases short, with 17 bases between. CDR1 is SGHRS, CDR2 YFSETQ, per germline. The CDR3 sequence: CASSFSSDVLNEQYF. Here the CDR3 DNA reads TGCGCCAGCAGCTTTTCATCAGATGTGTTGAACGAGCAGTACTTC.

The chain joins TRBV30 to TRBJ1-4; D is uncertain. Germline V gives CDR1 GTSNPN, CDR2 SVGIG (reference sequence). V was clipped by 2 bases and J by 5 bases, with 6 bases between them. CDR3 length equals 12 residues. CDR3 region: CAWSPENEKLFF. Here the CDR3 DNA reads TGTGCCTGGAGTCCAGAAAATGAAAAACTGTTTTTT. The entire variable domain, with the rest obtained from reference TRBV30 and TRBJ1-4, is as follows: SQTIHQWPATLVQPVGSPLSLECTVEGTSNPNLYWYRQAAGRGLQLLFYSVGIGQISSEVPQNLSASRPQDRQFILSSKKLLLSDSGFYLCAWSPENEKLFFGSGTQLSVL.

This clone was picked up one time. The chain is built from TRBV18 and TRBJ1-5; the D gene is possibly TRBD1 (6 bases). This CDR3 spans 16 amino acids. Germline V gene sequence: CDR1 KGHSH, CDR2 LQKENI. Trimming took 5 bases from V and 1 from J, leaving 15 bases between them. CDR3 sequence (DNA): TGTGCCAGCTCAGCTCCGGGGGGGGCGAGCAATCAGCCCCAGCATTTT. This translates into CASSAPGGASNQPQHF.

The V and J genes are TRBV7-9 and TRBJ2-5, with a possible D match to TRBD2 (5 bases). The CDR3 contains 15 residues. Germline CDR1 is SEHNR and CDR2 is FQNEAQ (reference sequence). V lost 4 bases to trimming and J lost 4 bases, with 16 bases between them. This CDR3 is CASSSWTFSVETQYF. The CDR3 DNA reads TGTGCCAGCAGCTCGTGGACTTTTTCGGTAGAGACCCAGTACTTC.

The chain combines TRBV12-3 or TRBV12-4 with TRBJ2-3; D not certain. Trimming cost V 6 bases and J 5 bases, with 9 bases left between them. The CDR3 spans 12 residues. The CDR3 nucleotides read TGTGCCAGCAGGCGTTCGGTAGATACGCAGTATTTT. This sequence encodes CASRRSVDTQYF.

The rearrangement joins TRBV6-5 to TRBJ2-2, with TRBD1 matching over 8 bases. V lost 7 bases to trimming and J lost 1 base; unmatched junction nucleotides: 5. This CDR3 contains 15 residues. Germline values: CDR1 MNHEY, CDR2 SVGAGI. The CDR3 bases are TGTGCCAGCACCACCGGGACAGGGAACACCGGGGAGCTGTTTTTT. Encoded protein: CASTTGTGNTGELFF.

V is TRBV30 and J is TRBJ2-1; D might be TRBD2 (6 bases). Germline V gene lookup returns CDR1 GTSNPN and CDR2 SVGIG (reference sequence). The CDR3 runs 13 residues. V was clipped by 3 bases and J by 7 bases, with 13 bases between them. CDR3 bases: TGTGCCTGGAGACATGGGGGGTGGAATGAGCAGTTCTTC. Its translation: CAWRHGGWNEQFF. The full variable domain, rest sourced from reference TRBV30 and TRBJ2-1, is SQTIHQWPATLVQPVGSPLSLECTVEGTSNPNLYWYRQAAGRGLQLLFYSVGIGQISSEVPQNLSASRPQDRQFILSSKKLLLSDSGFYLCAWRHGGWNEQFFGPGTRLTVL.